The 20 T cell receptor beta chains presented below share a single source sample, sequenced in a study of T-cell reconstitution after alpha-beta-depleted transplantation in children listed by TCRdb under 2016. Preparation of the library involved PCR. Sequencing relied on an Illumina HiSeq 2500. TCR libraries were prepared with molecular barcoding, using unique molecular identifiers to normalize TCRbeta repertoire quantification. TCRdb applied fastp at Q25 and MiXCR to the public reads, then kept only in-frame beta chains. Every CDR3 protein is listed once, alongside the most common genes and DNA of its rows. This sample holds fewer than 700,000 distinct CDR3 sequences; 20% to 25% were observed only once. 13% to 15% of the sample belongs to the ten largest clones. In the paper's terms, the treatment or condition label means: allogeneic hematopoietic cell transplantation with graft depleted of TCRalphabeta T cells and CD19 B cells.

This sample comprised PBMCs, mostly from graft donor cells, obtained 360 days after TCRalphabeta/CD19-depleted stem cell transplant. Receptors were obtained from a boy in the first two years of life who had a stem cell transplant for acute myeloid leukemia, so the T cells may come from the graft donor.

This clonotype turned up a few times. This chain links TRBV7-2 with TRBJ2-7, with 13 bases aligning to TRBD2. This CDR3 contains 15 residues. The germline V gene encodes CDR1 SGHTA and CDR2 FQGNSA. V trimming: 6 bases; J trimming: 6 bases; junction bases outside the gene matches: 8. In DNA form, the CDR3 reads TGTGCCAGCAGTTGGAGGACTAGCGGGGGTAGCGAGCAGTACTTC. It encodes CASSWRTSGGSEQYF.

Of note for this clonotype: Just one base apart from a much larger clone, this may be a read error. The chain carries TRBV12-3 or TRBV12-4 and TRBJ2-7; the D is unclear. This CDR3 has 13 amino acids. DNA of the CDR3: TGTGCCAGCAGCCTCGCAATGGGGTACGAGCGGTACTTC. This sequence encodes CASSLAMGYERYF.

This clonotype has ten or more counts. J is TRBJ2-1 and V is TRBV20-1; D ambiguous. Trimming cost V 3 bases and J 0 bases, with 12 bases left between them. CDR3 size: 15 residues. CDR1 is DFQATT, CDR2 SNEGSKA, per germline (reference sequence). CDR3 in DNA: TGCAGTGCTAGCGTCAGGACCTACTCCTACAATGAGCAGTTCTTC. Translating gives CSASVRTYSYNEQFF.

The chain is built from TRBV4-3 and TRBJ2-1, with a possible D match to TRBD2 (5 bases). This CDR3 has 16 residues. Germline V gene sequence: CDR1 LGHNA, CDR2 YSLEER. V was trimmed by 0 bases and J by 4 bases, leaving 13 bases between them. The CDR3 protein is CASSQDKGGFYNEQFF. CDR3 DNA: TGCGCCAGCAGCCAAGATAAAGGAGGATTTTACAATGAGCAGTTCTTC.

The chain combines TRBV20-1 with TRBJ2-2, with unresolved D. The CDR3 contains 14 residues. Trimming took 7 bases from V and 2 from J, leaving 14 bases between them. CDR1 and CDR2 from the germline V gene are DFQATT and SNEGSKA (reference sequence). The CDR3 region is CSESPTTNTGELFF. In DNA, the CDR3 is TGCAGTGAATCTCCTACTACTAACACCGGGGAGCTGTTTTTT.

The chain links TRBV20-1 to TRBJ2-5; tentative D call: TRBD2 (6 bases). The CDR3 contains 14 residues. V lost 7 bases and J lost 3, with 18 bases in between. CDR1 is DFQATT, CDR2 SNEGSKA, per germline (reference sequence). The chain's CDR3 is CSVRTMAEKETQYF. CDR3 in DNA: TGCAGTGTTCGGACTATGGCGGAAAAAGAGACCCAGTACTTC.

V gene TRBV5-1 combines with J gene TRBJ2-5, with D perhaps matching TRBD2 (5 bases). V was pared by 5 bases and J by 2 bases, with 13 bases between. The CDR3 is made up of 14 amino acids. Germline V gene lookup returns CDR1 SGHRS and CDR2 YFSETQ. The CDR3: CASRTSSLQETQYF. The CDR3 coding sequence is TGCGCCAGCAGAACCTCTAGCTTACAAGAGACCCAGTACTTC.

In its sample, this clonotype was seen many times. This rearrangement joins TRBV20-1 to TRBJ2-7; D is unclear. Looked up from germline, CDR1 is DFQATT and CDR2 is SNEGSKA (reference sequence). CDR3 length: 11 residues. Trimming took 2 bases from V and 3 from J, leaving 5 bases between them. The CDR3 DNA follows: TGCAGTGCTAGAAAGATCTACGAGCAGTACGTC. Amino acids: CSARKIYEQYV.

This clonotype has a handful of counts. The V gene is TRBV4-3, the J gene TRBJ2-1; D ambiguous. V was pared by 0 bases and J by 3 bases, with 12 bases between. Germline V gene data show CDR1 as LGHNA and CDR2 as YSLEER. This CDR3 is 16 amino acids long. DNA of the CDR3: TGCGCCAGCAGCCAAGATCTCCGGCAGATCTACAATGAGCAGTTCTTC. Amino acid sequence: CASSQDLRQIYNEQFF.

This clonotype was counted ten times or more. This rearrangement joins TRBV4-3 to TRBJ2-1, with D unclear. CDR1 is LGHNA, CDR2 YSLEER, per germline. This CDR3 comprises 15 residues. Trimming removed 0 bases at V and 2 bases at J, with 8 bases between. The CDR3 sequence is CASSQDGVPYNEQFF. The CDR3 DNA sequence: TGCGCCAGCAGCCAAGATGGGGTACCCTACAATGAGCAGTTCTTC.

This clonotype was counted a few times. Written as DNA, the CDR3 is TGCAGTGCTAGAGCCTACAGGAGCACTGAAGCTTTCTTT. It specifies CSARAYRSTEAFF. The chain uses TRBV20-1 and TRBJ1-1, with D tentatively TRBD1 (5 bases). The length of the CDR3 is 13 residues. V was shortened by 1 base and J by 4 bases, with 10 bases between the two germline ends. CDR1 and CDR2 (germline): DFQATT, SNEGSKA (reference sequence).

This clonotype was counted ten times or more. This rearrangement joins TRBV28 to TRBJ1-5; 7 bases agree with TRBD1. From germline, CDR1 is MDHEN and CDR2 SYDVKM. V lost 6 bases and J lost 6; bases outside the gene matches: 5. The CDR3 has 13 amino acids. CDR3 residues: CASRAGQVQPQHF. The CDR3 DNA is TGTGCCAGCAGAGCCGGACAGGTTCAGCCCCAGCATTTT.

This clonotype was seen a few times. This chain links TRBV6-5 with TRBJ2-4; D possibly corresponds to TRBD2 (5 bases). The length of the CDR3 is 16 residues. From germline, CDR1 is MNHEY and CDR2 SVGAGI. The germline V and J ends were trimmed by 0 bases and 1 base, with 10 bases remaining between them. This CDR3 reads CASSYSGSGAKNIQYF. CDR3 nucleotides: TGTGCCAGCAGTTACTCGGGGAGTGGTGCCAAAAACATTCAGTACTTC.

This clonotype appeared many times. A junction end diverges from the germline sequence, so it may reflect a read error. The chain employs TRBV5-1 and TRBJ2-1; 8 bases map to TRBD2. CDR3 length: 12 amino acids. The germline CDR1 and CDR2 sequences are SGHRS and YFSETQ. This chain's CDR3 is CASSLAGNEQFF. The CDR3 DNA follows: TGTGCCAGCAGCTTAGCGGGGAATGAGCAGTTCTTC.

This clonotype showed up many times. The rearrangement joins TRBV7-2 to TRBJ1-1, with 8 bases identical to TRBD1. Germline CDR1 is SGHTA and CDR2 is FQGNSA. This CDR3 is built from 15 residues. Germline trimming cut 5 bases from V and 4 bases from J; bases unmatched to any gene: 9. CDR3 nucleotides: TGTGCCAGCAGCCTACGGACAGGGTTGTCCACTGAAGCTTTCTTT. Translating gives CASSLRTGLSTEAFF.

This clonotype came up a few times. The chain carries TRBV6-2 or TRBV6-3 and TRBJ2-2; D call uncertain. Germline CDR1 and CDR2: MNHEY and SVGEGT. Deletions cut 2 bases from V and 1 base from J, with 11 bases between. This CDR3 contains 16 residues. For the CDR3, the DNA is TGTGCCAGCAGTTACCCAGGTTTCGGGAACACCGGGGAGCTGTTTTTT. It encodes CASSYPGFGNTGELFF.

Many counts were recorded for this clonotype. This chain uses TRBV5-6 with TRBJ2-6, with 8 bases fitting TRBD1. Germline loops: CDR1 SGHDT, CDR2 YYEEEE. This CDR3 has 18 amino acids. The J segment lost 0 bases and the V segment lost 4 bases, leaving 9 bases of the junction unmatched. Written as DNA, the CDR3 is TGTGCCAGCAGCCCCGGGACAGGCTTTGACTCTGGGGCCAACGTCCTGACTTTC. This codes for CASSPGTGFDSGANVLTF.

This clonotype showed up just a few times. The rearrangement links TRBV4-2 to TRBJ2-5; the match to TRBD2 covers 8 bases. The CDR3 has 17 amino acids. The trim removed 1 base at V and 1 base at J, leaving 8 bases unmatched. The germline V gene has CDR1 LGHNA and CDR2 YNFKEQ. The CDR3 loop is CASSQVAGGIFQETQYF. The DNA for the CDR3 is TGTGCCAGCAGCCAAGTTGCGGGGGGAATCTTCCAAGAGACCCAGTACTTC.

This clonotype showed up many times. The V call is TRBV20-1, the J call TRBJ2-3; D gene uncertain. Germline CDR1 reads DFQATT; CDR2 reads SNEGSKA (reference sequence). V was trimmed by 1 base and J by 0 bases, leaving 8 bases between them. The CDR3 is 14 amino acids. The CDR3 region is CSARAHSSTDTQYF. CDR3 DNA: TGCAGTGCTAGAGCACACAGTAGCACAGATACGCAGTATTTT.

The chain is built from TRBV28 and TRBJ1-4; maybe TRBD1 (5 bases). There are 14 residues in the CDR3. Germline V lookup: CDR1 MDHEN, CDR2 SYDVKM. Trimming took 2 bases from V and 8 from J, leaving 12 bases between them. As DNA, the CDR3 is TGTGCCAGCAGTTTAAATCGGGGGACGGAAAAACTGTTTTTT. It encodes CASSLNRGTEKLFF.